Here is one T cell receptor beta chain with its context. The antigen is undetermined. 5'RACE, which relied on constant-segment primers, yielded TCR alpha and TCR beta cDNA libraries carrying sample barcodes and UMIs. TCRdb passed the 5' RACE reads through MiXCR, listing each CDR3 protein once. The sample contains 180,000 or so distinct CDR3 sequences, around 16% of which appear only once. These data come from a study of T-cell memory formation after mild COVID-19. About the research overall: The study found TCR clusters largely donor specific. Whole-study findings and limits: Still unconfirmed is whether the second-wave clones peaking on day 37 recognized SARS-CoV-2. Certain responding clones were present in pre-infection memory, suggesting participation of cross-reactive memory.

Trimming took 2 bases from V and 8 from J, leaving 13 bases between them. The CDR3 covers 13 residues. The germline V gene has CDR1 SGHRS and CDR2 YFSETQ. The sequenced sample was PBMCs or a T cell subset sorted from them (not recorded which). The chain links TRBV5-1 to TRBJ1-2; unclear D gene. The receptor was derived from an adult woman who had mild COVID-19 (a few samples of this study predate the infection). Cell type and time point are not known. The CDR3 here is CASSFDSTPGYTF. CDR3 nucleotides: TGCGCCAGCAGCTTTGATTCAACCCCGGGCTACACCTTC.